This T cell receptor (beta chain) came from a study of T cells in Graves' hyperthyroidism and ophthalmopathy. This clonotype occurred many times. Amplified regions were TCR beta CDR3 sequences from RNA transcripts. The study used the HTBI primer set for a first-round RT-PCR of the TCR CDR3. Using its own MiXCR run on the multiplex PCR reads, TCRdb lists one record per CDR3 protein. The sample lists 700,000 or so distinct CDR3 sequences, over 15% occurring once. Hyperthyroidism had been newly diagnosed in patients aged 18 to 65, and its duration was under 2 months. Patients were excluded for uncontrolled infection, other autoimmune disease, pregnancy or lactation. The diagnostic basis comprised clinical symptoms, serum thyroxine and TRAb, thyroid ultrasound and orbital computed tomography. PBMCs were sourced from roughly 9.7 ml fresh peripheral blood. Trimming left V 2 bases short and J 7 bases short, with 12 bases between. This CDR3 spans 14 amino acids.

The clonotype originates from a man aged 18 to 35 with Graves' hyperthyroidism. This sequence joins TRBV12-3 or TRBV12-4 and TRBJ1-5; tentative D call: TRBD1 (6 bases). Sequencing was done on a sample of blood. DNA of the CDR3: TGTGCCAGCAGTTTACACAGGGTACGCCAGCCCCAGCATTTT. Protein: CASSLHRVRQPQHF.